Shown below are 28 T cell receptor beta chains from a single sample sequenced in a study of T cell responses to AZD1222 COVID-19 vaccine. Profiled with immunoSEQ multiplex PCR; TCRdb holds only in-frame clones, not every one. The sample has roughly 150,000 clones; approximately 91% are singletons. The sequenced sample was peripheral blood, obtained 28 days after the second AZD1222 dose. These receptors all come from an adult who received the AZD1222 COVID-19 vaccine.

CDR3 DNA: TGTGCCAGCAGTCGATCGACGGCGAACACTGAAGCTTTCTTT. This encodes CASSRSTANTEAFF. This chain joins TRBV13 and TRBJ1-1, with D uncertain. Germline CDR1 reads PRHDT; CDR2 reads FYEKMQ (reference sequence). This CDR3 has 14 amino acids. With 6 bases removed from V and 1 base from J, the gap between germline ends came to 12 bases.

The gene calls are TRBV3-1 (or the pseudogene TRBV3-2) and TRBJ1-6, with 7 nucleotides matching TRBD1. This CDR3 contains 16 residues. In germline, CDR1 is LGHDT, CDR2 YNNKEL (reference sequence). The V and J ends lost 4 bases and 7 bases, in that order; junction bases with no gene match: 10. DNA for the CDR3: TGTGCCAGCAGCCCCCCCCGACAGGGCAAGAATTCACCCCTCCACTTT. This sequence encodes CASSPPRQGKNSPLHF.

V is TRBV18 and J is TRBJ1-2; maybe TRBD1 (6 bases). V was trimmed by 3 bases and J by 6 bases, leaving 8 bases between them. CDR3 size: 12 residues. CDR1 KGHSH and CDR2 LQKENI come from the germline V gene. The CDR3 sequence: CASSPQGNGYTF. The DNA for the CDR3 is TGTGCCAGCTCACCGCAGGGGAATGGCTACACCTTC.

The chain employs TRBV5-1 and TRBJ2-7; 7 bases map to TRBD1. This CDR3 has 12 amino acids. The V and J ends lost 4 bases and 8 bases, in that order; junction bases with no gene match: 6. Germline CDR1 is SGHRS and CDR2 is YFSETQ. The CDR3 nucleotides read TGCGCCAGCAGCCAAGACAGGGAAAAGCAGTACTTC. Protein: CASSQDREKQYF.

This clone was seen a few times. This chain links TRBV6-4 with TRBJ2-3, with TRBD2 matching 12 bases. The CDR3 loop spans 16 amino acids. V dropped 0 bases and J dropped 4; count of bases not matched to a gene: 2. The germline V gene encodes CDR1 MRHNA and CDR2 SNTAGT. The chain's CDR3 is CASSDSPSGGADTQYF. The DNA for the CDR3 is TGTGCCAGCAGTGACTCGCCTAGCGGGGGGGCAGATACGCAGTATTTT.

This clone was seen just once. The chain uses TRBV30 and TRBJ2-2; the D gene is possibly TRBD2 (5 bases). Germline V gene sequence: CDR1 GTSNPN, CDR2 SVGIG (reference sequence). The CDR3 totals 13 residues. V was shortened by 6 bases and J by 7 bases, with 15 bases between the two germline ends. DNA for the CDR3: TGTGCCTGCCAAAAGACGGGGAGCGGGGAGCTGTTTTTT. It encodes CACQKTGSGELFF.

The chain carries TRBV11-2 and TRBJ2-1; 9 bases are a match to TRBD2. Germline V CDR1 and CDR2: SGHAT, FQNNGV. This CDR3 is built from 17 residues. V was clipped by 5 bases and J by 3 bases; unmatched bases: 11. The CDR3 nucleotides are TGTGCCAGCAGCGTTAGACTAGCGGAGGGGCTCTACAATGAGCAGTTCTTC. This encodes CASSVRLAEGLYNEQFF. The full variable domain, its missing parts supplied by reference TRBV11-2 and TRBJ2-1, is EAGVAQSPRYKIIEKRQSVAFWCNPISGHATLYWYQQILGQGPKLLIQFQNNGVVDDSQLPKDRFSAERLKGVDSTLKIQPAKLEDSAVYLCASSVRLAEGLYNEQFFGPGTRLTVL.

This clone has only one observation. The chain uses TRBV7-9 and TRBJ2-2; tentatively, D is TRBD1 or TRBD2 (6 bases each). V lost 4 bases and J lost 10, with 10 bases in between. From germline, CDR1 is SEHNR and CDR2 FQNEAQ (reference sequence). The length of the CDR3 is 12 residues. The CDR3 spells CASSSGEEELFF. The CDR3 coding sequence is TGTGCCAGCAGCTCAGGGGAGGAGGAGCTGTTTTTT.

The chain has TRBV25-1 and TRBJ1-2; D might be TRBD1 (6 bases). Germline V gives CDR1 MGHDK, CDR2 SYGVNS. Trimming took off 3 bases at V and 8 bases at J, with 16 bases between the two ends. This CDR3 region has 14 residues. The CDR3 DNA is TGTGCCAGCAGTGATAACAGGGAGATGGGCGGCTACACCTTC. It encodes CASSDNREMGGYTF.

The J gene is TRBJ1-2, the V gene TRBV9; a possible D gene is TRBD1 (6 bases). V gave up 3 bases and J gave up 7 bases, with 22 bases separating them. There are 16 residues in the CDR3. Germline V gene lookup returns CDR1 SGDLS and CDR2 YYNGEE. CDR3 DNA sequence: TGTGCCAGCAGCGCTCCAGGGGCGCAGGGTAGAATTGGCTACACCTTC. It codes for CASSAPGAQGRIGYTF. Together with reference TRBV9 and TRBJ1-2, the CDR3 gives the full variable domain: DSGVTQTPKHLITATGQRVTLRCSPRSGDLSVYWYQQSLDQGLQFLIQYYNGEERAKGNILERFSAQQFPDLHSELNLSSLELGDSALYFCASSAPGAQGRIGYTFGSGTRLTVV.

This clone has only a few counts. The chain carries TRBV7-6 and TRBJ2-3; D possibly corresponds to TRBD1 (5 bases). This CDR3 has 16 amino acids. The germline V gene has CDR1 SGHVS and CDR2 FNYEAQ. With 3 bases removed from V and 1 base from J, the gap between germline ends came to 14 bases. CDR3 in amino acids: CASSFFFGAGTDTQYF. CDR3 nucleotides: TGTGCCAGCAGCTTCTTCTTTGGGGCGGGCACAGATACGCAGTATTTT.

The CDR3 region has the DNA TGTGCCAGCACTCTCCGGACTAGCGGGGGCTACGAGCAGTACTTC. Translating it yields CASTLRTSGGYEQYF. V is TRBV6-5 and J is TRBJ2-7, with TRBD2 matching 13 bases. The germline gives CDR1 MNHEY, CDR2 SVGAGI. There are 15 residues in the CDR3. V trimming: 7 bases; J trimming: 3 bases; junction bases outside the gene matches: 6.

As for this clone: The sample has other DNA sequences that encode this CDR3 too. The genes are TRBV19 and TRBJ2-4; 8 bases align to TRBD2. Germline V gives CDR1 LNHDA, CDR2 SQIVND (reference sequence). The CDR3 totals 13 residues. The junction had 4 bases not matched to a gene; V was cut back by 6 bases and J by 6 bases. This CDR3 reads CASSLAGGNIQYF. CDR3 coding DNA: TGTGCCAGTAGCTTGGCGGGGGGAAACATTCAGTACTTC.

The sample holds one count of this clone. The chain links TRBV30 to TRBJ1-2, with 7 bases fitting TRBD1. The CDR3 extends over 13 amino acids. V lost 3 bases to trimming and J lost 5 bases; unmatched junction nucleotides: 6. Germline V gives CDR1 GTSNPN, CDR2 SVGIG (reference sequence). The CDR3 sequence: CAWSQGDSYGYTF. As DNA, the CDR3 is TGTGCCTGGAGCCAAGGGGACAGTTATGGCTACACCTTC. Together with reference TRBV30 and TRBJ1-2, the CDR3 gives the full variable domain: SQTIHQWPATLVQPVGSPLSLECTVEGTSNPNLYWYRQAAGRGLQLLFYSVGIGQISSEVPQNLSASRPQDRQFILSSKKLLLSDSGFYLCAWSQGDSYGYTFGSGTRLTVV.

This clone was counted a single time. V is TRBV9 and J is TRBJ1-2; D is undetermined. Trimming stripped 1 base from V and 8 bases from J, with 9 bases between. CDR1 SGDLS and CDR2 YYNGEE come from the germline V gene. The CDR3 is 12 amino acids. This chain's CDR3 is CASSVTVEGYTF. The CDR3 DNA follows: TGTGCCAGCAGCGTAACAGTGGAGGGCTACACCTTC.

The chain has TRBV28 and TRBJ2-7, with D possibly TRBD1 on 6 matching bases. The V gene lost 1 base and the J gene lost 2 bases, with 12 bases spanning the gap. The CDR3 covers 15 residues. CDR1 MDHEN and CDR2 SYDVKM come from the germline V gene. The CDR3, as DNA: TGTGCCAGCAGTTTATTGACAGGAATCACCTACGAGCAGTACTTC. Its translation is CASSLLTGITYEQYF.

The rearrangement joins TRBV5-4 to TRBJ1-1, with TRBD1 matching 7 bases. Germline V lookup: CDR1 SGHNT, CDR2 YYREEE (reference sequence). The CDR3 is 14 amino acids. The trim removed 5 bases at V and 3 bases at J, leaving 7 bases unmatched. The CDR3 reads CASRFQGGDTEAFF. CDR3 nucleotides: TGTGCCAGCAGATTCCAGGGGGGGGACACTGAAGCTTTCTTT.

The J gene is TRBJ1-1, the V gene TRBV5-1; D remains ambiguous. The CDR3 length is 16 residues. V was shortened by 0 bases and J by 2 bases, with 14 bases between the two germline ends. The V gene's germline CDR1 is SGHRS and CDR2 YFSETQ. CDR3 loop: CASSLAVGITNTEAFF. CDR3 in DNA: TGCGCCAGCAGCTTGGCCGTGGGGATAACCAACACTGAAGCTTTCTTT.

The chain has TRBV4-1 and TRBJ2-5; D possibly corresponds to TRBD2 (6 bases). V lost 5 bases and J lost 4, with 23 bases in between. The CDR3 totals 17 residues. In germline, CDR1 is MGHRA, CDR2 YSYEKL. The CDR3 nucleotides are TGCGCCAGCAGCTCAAGATACGCCTCTACTAGCTCAGAGACCCAGTACTTC. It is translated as CASSSRYASTSSETQYF.

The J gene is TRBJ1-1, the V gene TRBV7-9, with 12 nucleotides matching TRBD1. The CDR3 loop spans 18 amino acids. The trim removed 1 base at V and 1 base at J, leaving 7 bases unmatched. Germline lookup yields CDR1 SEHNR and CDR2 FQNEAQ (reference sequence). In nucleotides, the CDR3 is TGTGCCAGCAGCTTAGGGGACAGGGGGCTAAGGAGGAACACTGAAGCTTTCTTT. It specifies CASSLGDRGLRRNTEAFF.

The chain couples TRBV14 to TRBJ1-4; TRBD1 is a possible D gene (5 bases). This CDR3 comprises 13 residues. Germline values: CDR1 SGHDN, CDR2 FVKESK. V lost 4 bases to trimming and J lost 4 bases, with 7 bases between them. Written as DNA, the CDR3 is TGTGCCAGCAGCCCAGGGTTTAATGAAAAACTGTTTTTT. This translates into CASSPGFNEKLFF.

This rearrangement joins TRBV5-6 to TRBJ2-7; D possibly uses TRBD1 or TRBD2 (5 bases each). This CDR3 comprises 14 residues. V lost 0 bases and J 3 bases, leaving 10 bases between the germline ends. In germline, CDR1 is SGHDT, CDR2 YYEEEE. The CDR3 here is CASSLAGPYYEQYF. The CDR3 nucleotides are TGTGCCAGCAGCTTGGCGGGGCCTTACTACGAGCAGTACTTC.

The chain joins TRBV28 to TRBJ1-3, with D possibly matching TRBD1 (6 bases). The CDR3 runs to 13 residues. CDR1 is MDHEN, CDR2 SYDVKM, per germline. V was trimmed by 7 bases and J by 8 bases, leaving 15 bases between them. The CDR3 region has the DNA TGTGCCAGCACCCTAGTCCAGGGGCACACCATATATTTT. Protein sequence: CASTLVQGHTIYF. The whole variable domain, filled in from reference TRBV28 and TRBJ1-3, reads DVKVTQSSRYLVKRTGEKVFLECVQDMDHENMFWYRQDPGLGLRLIYFSYDVKMKEKGDIPEGYSVSREKKERFSLILESASTNQTSMYLCASTLVQGHTIYFGEGSWLTVV.

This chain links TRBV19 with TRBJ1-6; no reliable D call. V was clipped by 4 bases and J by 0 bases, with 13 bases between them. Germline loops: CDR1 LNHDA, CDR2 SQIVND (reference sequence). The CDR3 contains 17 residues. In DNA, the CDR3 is TGTGCCAGTAGTAGGACTGCCACGGGCTCCTATAATTCACCCCTCCACTTT. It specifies CASSRTATGSYNSPLHF.

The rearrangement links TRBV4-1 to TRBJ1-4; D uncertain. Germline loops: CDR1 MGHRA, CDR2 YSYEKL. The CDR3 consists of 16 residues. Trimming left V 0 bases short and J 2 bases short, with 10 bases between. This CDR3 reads CASSQDPAETNEKLFF. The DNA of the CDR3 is TGCGCCAGCAGCCAAGACCCCGCAGAGACTAATGAAAAACTGTTTTTT.

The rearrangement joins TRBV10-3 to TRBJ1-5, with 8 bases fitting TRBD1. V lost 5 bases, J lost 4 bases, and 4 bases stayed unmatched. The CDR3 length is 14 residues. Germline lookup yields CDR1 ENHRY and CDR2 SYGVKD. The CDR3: CAISSGTGNQPQHF. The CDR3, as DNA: TGTGCCATCAGTAGCGGGACAGGTAATCAGCCCCAGCATTTT.

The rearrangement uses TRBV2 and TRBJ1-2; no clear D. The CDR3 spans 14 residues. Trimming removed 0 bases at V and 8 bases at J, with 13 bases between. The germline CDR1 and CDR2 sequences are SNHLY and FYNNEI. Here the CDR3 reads CASSEAPGTGGYTF. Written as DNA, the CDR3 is TGTGCCAGCAGTGAAGCGCCGGGTACGGGAGGCTACACCTTC. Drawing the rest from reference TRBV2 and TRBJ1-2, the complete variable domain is EPEVTQTPSHQVTQMGQEVILRCVPISNHLYFYWYRQILGQKVEFLVSFYNNEISEKSEIFDDQFSVERPDGSNFTLKIRSTKLEDSAMYFCASSEAPGTGGYTFGSGTRLTVV.

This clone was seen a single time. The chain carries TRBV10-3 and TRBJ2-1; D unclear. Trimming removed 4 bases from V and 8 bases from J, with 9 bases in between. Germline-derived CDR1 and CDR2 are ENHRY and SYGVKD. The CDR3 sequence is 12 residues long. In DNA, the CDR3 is TGTGCCATCAGTGGTCGTGGGGATGAGCAGTTCTTC. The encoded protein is CAISGRGDEQFF.